Shown below are 25 T cell receptor beta chains from a single sample sequenced in a study of shared clonotypes between healthy human individuals. Sequencing was performed with immunoSEQ multiplex PCR; in TCRdb, only in-frame clones are kept and a portion is missing. The table has hundreds of thousands of clones, roughly 72% seen once; the top ten hold around 2%. The sequenced sample consisted of memory CD4+ T cells sorted from blood. The subset: CD45RA-negative fraction. Receptors originate from a young woman in good health.

In its sample, this clone was seen once. The V and J genes are TRBV27 and TRBJ2-3; no firm D call. The CDR3 consists of 13 residues. The V and J ends lost 6 bases and 4 bases respectively, with 11 bases between them. Per the germline V gene, CDR1 is MNHEY and CDR2 is SMNVEV (reference sequence). CDR3 sequence (DNA): TGTGCCAGCAGCCACCCTAACGCAGATACGCAGTATTTT. Residues: CASSHPNADTQYF.

The chain employs TRBV25-1 and TRBJ2-5, with D possibly TRBD1 on 5 matching bases. The DNA matches TRBJ2-7 better at its end, which makes the J call doubtful. Per the germline V gene, CDR1 is MGHDK and CDR2 is SYGVNS. There are 14 residues in the CDR3. CDR3 amino acids: CASSEHRTGYEQYF. DNA of the CDR3: TGTGCCAGCAGTGAACACAGGACGGGCTACGAGCAGTACTTC.

The rearrangement joins TRBV7-2 to TRBJ1-2, with D unresolved. Trimming removed 2 bases from V and 2 bases from J, with 9 bases in between. The germline V gene has CDR1 SGHTA and CDR2 FQGNSA. The CDR3 has 14 residues. The CDR3: CASSLRWQNYGYTF. Here the CDR3 DNA reads TGTGCCAGCAGCTTACGCTGGCAAAACTATGGCTACACCTTC.

This clone was counted a few times. The chain carries TRBV27 and TRBJ2-2; 7 nucleotides line up with TRBD1. CDR3 size: 16 residues. Trimming removed 6 bases from V and 2 bases from J; junction bases left unmatched: 9. Germline loops: CDR1 MNHEY, CDR2 SMNVEV (reference sequence). In DNA, the CDR3 is TGTGCCAGCAGCTTTTCCGGGACAGCCAACACCGGGGAGCTGTTTTTT. It codes for CASSFSGTANTGELFF.

CDR3 nucleotide sequence: TGCGCCAGCAGCTTGTTCACAGGGGAGAGCAATGAGCAGTTCTTC. Its translation: CASSLFTGESNEQFF. The chain uses TRBV5-1 and TRBJ2-1, with 7 bases identical to TRBD1. Germline-derived CDR1 and CDR2 are SGHRS and YFSETQ. V gave up 1 base and J gave up 6 bases; unmatched junction bases: 7. The CDR3 is made up of 15 amino acids.

The gene calls are TRBV5-1 and TRBJ2-3, with 7 bases aligning to TRBD2. This CDR3 is 16 amino acids long. With 4 bases clipped from V and 4 bases from J, the junction kept 12 bases outside the gene matches. The germline V gene encodes CDR1 SGHRS and CDR2 YFSETQ. The CDR3: CASSPPLASPADTQYF. CDR3 nucleotides: TGCGCCAGCAGCCCCCCACTAGCGTCCCCCGCAGATACGCAGTATTTT.

CDR3 nucleotides: TGTGCCAGCAGGAAGCGGGACAGGGACTACGAGCAGTACTTC. Translation gives CASRKRDRDYEQYF. The chain joins TRBV6-6 to TRBJ2-7, with 9 bases that match TRBD1. V gave up 6 bases and J gave up 3 bases; unmatched junction bases: 6. There are 14 residues in the CDR3. In germline, CDR1 is MNHNY, CDR2 SVGAGI (reference sequence).

The chain is built from TRBV2 and TRBJ2-2; 11 positions match TRBD2. The CDR3 is 16 residues long. Trimming took 9 bases from V and 2 from J; bases not matched to a gene: 8. The germline gives CDR1 SNHLY, CDR2 FYNNEI. The CDR3 reads CARPKGTSGNTGELFF. Written as DNA, the CDR3 is TGTGCCAGACCGAAAGGGACTAGCGGAAACACCGGGGAGCTGTTTTTT.

The table lists this clone with a few counts. The chain carries TRBV6-1 and TRBJ1-4; the D gene is possibly TRBD1 (6 bases). The CDR3 has 14 amino acids. Germline lookup yields CDR1 MNHNS and CDR2 SASEGT. The ends were cut back, 6 bases at V and 4 bases at J, with 12 bases in the middle. The CDR3 nucleotides are TGTGCCAGCAGCGGACAGCAACTTAATGAAAAACTGTTTTTT. It specifies CASSGQQLNEKLFF.

With respect to this clone: This specimen includes other DNA sequences encoding the same CDR3. V and J are TRBV5-1 and TRBJ2-1; D perhaps matches TRBD2 (6 bases). This CDR3 comprises 15 residues. The germline V and J ends were trimmed by 1 base and 4 bases, with 12 bases remaining between them. Germline V gene data show CDR1 as SGHRS and CDR2 as YFSETQ. The CDR3 bases are TGCGCCAGCAGCTTGAGTAGCGGAGCTTACAATGAGCAGTTCTTC. Translation gives CASSLSSGAYNEQFF.

V and J are TRBV19 and TRBJ1-1, with D maybe TRBD1 (5 bases). The V end was cut by 10 bases, the J end by 1 base, with 10 bases between. The germline gives CDR1 LNHDA, CDR2 SQIVND (reference sequence). The CDR3 runs to 12 residues. The DNA for the CDR3 is TGTGCCACCGGGACGGGGAACACTGAAGCTTTCTTT. It translates to CATGTGNTEAFF.

Worth noting for this clone: The same CDR3 can be traced to other DNA sequences in this sample. The chain joins TRBV6-4 to TRBJ2-3; tentatively, D is TRBD2 (6 bases). The CDR3 is 13 amino acids. CDR1 is MRHNA and CDR2 is SNTAGT in the germline V gene. Trimming left V 3 bases short and J 3 bases short, with 7 bases between. The CDR3 sequence is CASSERGTDTQYF. The CDR3 DNA sequence: TGTGCCAGCAGTGAGCGGGGTACAGATACGCAGTATTTT.

This clone was seen more than once but under ten times. The V call is TRBV20-1, the J call TRBJ2-1, with TRBD1 matching over 8 bases. V lost 3 bases and J lost 14; bases outside the gene matches: 6. Germline V gene sequence: CDR1 DFQATT, CDR2 SNEGSKA (reference sequence). The CDR3 runs 11 residues. CDR3 sequence reads: CSARKDRDKFF. CDR3 in DNA: TGCAGTGCTAGGAAGGACAGGGACAAGTTCTTC.

The chain couples TRBV10-3 to TRBJ2-4, with D unresolved. Germline values: CDR1 ENHRY, CDR2 SYGVKD. Trimming left V 0 bases short and J 0 bases short, with 9 bases between. CDR3 size: 16 residues. The CDR3 protein is CAISESLSLAKNIQYF. CDR3 bases: TGTGCCATCAGTGAGTCTCTTAGTCTAGCCAAAAACATTCAGTACTTC.

This clone was counted between two and nine times. The rearrangement uses TRBV19 and TRBJ2-5, with a possible D match to TRBD2 (5 bases). Per germline, CDR1 LNHDA and CDR2 SQIVND (reference sequence). The CDR3 runs 15 residues. V was cut by 2 bases and J by 5 bases, with 15 bases left in between. CDR3 region: CASSITSHGIETQYF. The CDR3 DNA sequence: TGTGCCAGTAGTATAACTAGTCATGGTATCGAGACCCAGTACTTC.

The V and J genes are TRBV11-2 and TRBJ2-1; D unclear. Trimming removed 5 bases at V and 6 bases at J, with 8 bases between. Germline V gene lookup returns CDR1 SGHAT and CDR2 FQNNGV. This CDR3 is 12 amino acids long. CDR3 loop: CASSAIANEQFF. CDR3 DNA sequence: TGTGCCAGCAGCGCAATAGCCAATGAGCAGTTCTTC.

The chain joins TRBV5-6 to TRBJ2-7, with TRBD2 identical over 11 bases. V shed 2 bases, J shed 2 bases, and the junction held 6 bases outside the gene matches. Germline CDR1 SGHDT, CDR2 YYEEEE. This CDR3 spans 16 amino acids. Written as DNA, the CDR3 is TGTGCCAGCAGCTTAGGTAGCGGGAGGGTCACCTACGAGCAGTACTTC. This gives the protein CASSLGSGRVTYEQYF.

Of note for this clone: At the DNA level, this CDR3 is encoded by other sequences in the same sample as well. V usage is TRBV5-1 and J usage is TRBJ2-2; 15 bases fit TRBD2. The CDR3 runs to 18 residues. With 3 bases clipped from V and 5 bases from J, the junction kept 8 bases outside the gene matches. The germline V gene encodes CDR1 SGHRS and CDR2 YFSETQ. The CDR3 protein is CASSSGLAGGRGTGELFF. The CDR3 bases are TGCGCCAGCAGCTCGGGACTAGCGGGAGGCCGCGGGACCGGGGAGCTGTTTTTT.

The chain recombines TRBV2 with TRBJ2-1, with D uncertain. This CDR3 is 15 amino acids long. Trimming stripped 3 bases from V and 2 bases from J, with 11 bases between. CDR1 and CDR2 from the germline V gene are SNHLY and FYNNEI. This CDR3 is CASSDLDPAYNEQFF. In DNA form, the CDR3 reads TGTGCCAGCAGTGACCTAGACCCCGCCTACAATGAGCAGTTCTTC.

The rearrangement links TRBV5-1 to TRBJ1-4; D gene ambiguous. The CDR3 spans 16 residues. V was clipped by 1 base and J by 3 bases, with 13 bases between them. From germline, CDR1 is SGHRS and CDR2 YFSETQ. CDR3 DNA sequence: TGCGCCAGCAGCTTGTTCCCCGACCGATCTAATGAAAAACTGTTTTTT. Translating it yields CASSLFPDRSNEKLFF.

The chain joins TRBV11-2 to TRBJ2-1; 10 bases match TRBD2. This CDR3 spans 18 amino acids. CDR1 is SGHAT and CDR2 is FQNNGV in the germline V gene. The V segment lost 1 base and the J segment 3 bases; nucleotides outside the gene matches: 9. In nucleotides, the CDR3 is TGTGCCAGCAGCTTAGGCTCGGCTAGCGGGAGTTACTACAATGAGCAGTTCTTC. Protein product: CASSLGSASGSYYNEQFF.

Remarks on this clone: Its ends do not fully match the called genes, so a read error is possible. The gene calls are TRBV10-3 and TRBJ1-2; D may be TRBD1 (5 bases). The CDR3 is made up of 14 amino acids. The germline gives CDR1 ENHRY, CDR2 SYGVKD. In DNA form, the CDR3 reads TGTGCCAGCAGTTACTCCTTGGGGGATTATGGCTACACCTTC. It yields the protein CASSYSLGDYGYTF.

This rearrangement joins TRBV18 to TRBJ2-1; 10 nucleotides align to TRBD1. Germline assignment: CDR1 KGHSH and CDR2 LQKENI. This CDR3 has 17 amino acids. Trimming took 3 bases from V and 10 from J; bases not matched to a gene: 15. CDR3 protein: CASSPNTGQGRREEQFF. The CDR3 bases are TGTGCCAGCTCACCGAATACGGGACAGGGGCGACGAGAGGAGCAGTTCTTC.

The chain couples TRBV5-1 to TRBJ2-7; D is uncertain. Germline-derived CDR1 and CDR2 are SGHRS and YFSETQ. V lost 4 bases to trimming and J lost 7 bases, with 12 bases between them. The CDR3 has 12 amino acids. DNA of the CDR3: TGCGCCAGCAGCCCTGCCCGACGGGAGCAGTACTTC. This encodes CASSPARREQYF.

This rearrangement joins TRBV10-3 to TRBJ2-3, with 8 bases that match TRBD1. The ends lost 6 bases at V and 1 base at J; junction bases unmatched: 9. Germline V gene sequence: CDR1 ENHRY, CDR2 SYGVKD. This CDR3 has 16 amino acids. The CDR3 is CAIRREPGQGTDTQYF. The CDR3, as DNA: TGTGCCATCAGGAGGGAACCGGGACAGGGCACAGATACGCAGTATTTT.